This T cell receptor beta chain originates from a study of T-cell reconstitution after alpha-beta-depleted transplantation in children. Germline CDR1 SGHRS, CDR2 YFSETQ. The CDR3 has 18 amino acids. V gave up 4 bases and J gave up 9 bases; unmatched junction bases: 24. It was with unique molecular identifiers that the TCRbeta library was prepared. TCRdb re-analysed the PCR reads in MiXCR, keeping a single row per CDR3 protein. This sample yields approximately 270,000 distinct CDR3 sequences, of which nearly 10% are seen a single time; roughly a tenth belongs to the top ten. A few counts support this clonotype.

The clonotype originates from a human donor who donated a stem cell graft to a child with SCID. Sequenced material: PBMCs from the stem cell graft donor, taken from the stem cell graft. V gene TRBV5-1 combines with J gene TRBJ1-1, with 7 bases fitting TRBD1. CDR3 region: CASSPGLTQAQGRSKAFF. CDR3 DNA sequence: TGCGCCAGCAGCCCTGGACTCACTCAGGCACAGGGGAGATCGAAAGCTTTCTTT.